The 21 T cell receptor beta chains presented below share a single source sample, sequenced in a study of vaccination and CD4 T cells after COVID-19. An Oncomine TCR Beta short-read assay was used to sequence the DNA from cultured CD4+ T cells. TCRdb ran MiXCR on the PCR reads and lists one entry per CDR3 protein. The data hold about 14,000 distinct CDR3 sequences, with around 41% observed a single time. Stated treatment: 10-day PBMC culture with coronavirus spike peptide pools or control peptides (ViraFEST assay). No cognate antigen is known for these TCRs. The source material was CD4+ T cells from blood, cultured in vitro. These receptors were taken from a human donor who had recovered from COVID-19.

This rearrangement joins TRBV6-1 to TRBJ2-3, with D possibly being TRBD2 (6 bases). The CDR3 totals 14 residues. Trimming removed 5 bases from V and 2 bases from J, with 11 bases in between. Germline CDR1 MNHNS, CDR2 SASEGT. The CDR3 coding sequence is TGTGCCAGCAGTCCGGGACTCTACACAGATACGCAGTATTTT. Translating it yields CASSPGLYTDTQYF.

The V call is TRBV6-1, the J call TRBJ2-5; D possibly uses TRBD1 or TRBD2 (5 bases each). Germline CDR1 reads MNHNS; CDR2 reads SASEGT. The CDR3 covers 13 residues. The V end lost 11 bases, the J end lost 6 bases, and 19 bases lay between the germline ends. The CDR3 nucleotides read TGTGCCGAAGAAAAGGGGACGCGAAAGACCCAGTACTTC. Translated: CAEEKGTRKTQYF.

The DNA of the CDR3 is TGTGCCAGCACCAAAAGGCCGGAGACCCAGTACTTC. As protein: CASTKRPETQYF. The chain employs TRBV6-2 or TRBV6-3 and TRBJ2-5; D is unclear. The germline V and J ends were trimmed by 7 bases and 5 bases, with 11 bases remaining between them. Looked up from germline, CDR1 is MNHEY and CDR2 is SVGEGT. CDR3 length: 12 amino acids.

The chain has TRBV5-6 and TRBJ1-1; maybe TRBD1 (5 bases). Trimming shortened V by 0 bases and J by 10 bases, and 22 bases separated the two germline ends. The germline V gene has CDR1 SGHDT and CDR2 YYEEEE. CDR3 length: 16 amino acids. In DNA form, the CDR3 reads TGTGCCAGCAGCTTGGTCATTAACGGGGGACGTCGCGGAGCTTTCTTT. Translated: CASSLVINGGRRGAFF.

This clonotype was observed a few times. CDR3 region: CASSLESTGDSNQPQHF. The CDR3 DNA reads TGTGCCAGCAGCTTAGAATCGACAGGGGATAGCAATCAGCCCCAGCATTTT. The chain joins TRBV7-2 to TRBJ1-5, with 8 bases lining up with TRBD1. V dropped 1 base and J dropped 0; count of bases not matched to a gene: 5. Germline V gene data show CDR1 as SGHTA and CDR2 as FQGNSA. The CDR3 spans 17 residues.

This clonotype was seen a few times. The rearrangement joins TRBV30 to TRBJ2-2; D call uncertain. The CDR3 length is 12 residues. With 4 bases removed from V and 2 bases from J, the gap between germline ends came to 5 bases. Germline CDR1 GTSNPN, CDR2 SVGIG (reference sequence). The chain's CDR3 is CAWTLNTGELFF. CDR3 nucleotides: TGTGCCTGGACTCTTAACACCGGGGAGCTGTTTTTT.

This clonotype turned up a few times. V usage is TRBV10-2 and J usage is TRBJ1-2; 8 nucleotides line up with TRBD1. The CDR3 runs to 13 residues. Trimming removed 5 bases from V and 3 bases from J; junction bases left unmatched: 2. CDR1 and CDR2 (germline): WSHSY, SAAADI. CDR3 coding DNA: TGCGCCAGCAGTAAACAGGGGGACTATGGCTACACCTTC. This codes for CASSKQGDYGYTF.

This clonotype was seen a handful of times. The rearrangement uses TRBV27 and TRBJ1-2; possibly TRBD1 for D (5 bases). The ends were cut back, 0 bases at V and 4 bases at J, with 15 bases in the middle. Germline V gene lookup returns CDR1 MNHEY and CDR2 SMNVEV (reference sequence). The length of the CDR3 is 16 residues. CDR3 in DNA: TGTGCCAGCAGTTTATCCTTGGGGGGGTCCATCTATGGCTACACCTTC. This sequence encodes CASSLSLGGSIYGYTF.

The chain joins TRBV19 to TRBJ1-5; no reliable D call. The CDR3 runs to 15 residues. Between the trimmed V and J ends, which lost 1 base and 0 bases, there was a span of 7 bases. The germline V gene has CDR1 LNHDA and CDR2 SQIVND (reference sequence). The CDR3 DNA follows: TGTGCCAGTAGTATAGGTATACATAGCAATCAGCCCCAGCATTTT. Translating it yields CASSIGIHSNQPQHF.

The chain combines TRBV25-1 with TRBJ2-1; 9 bases are a match to TRBD1. The CDR3 is 16 residues long. CDR1 is MGHDK, CDR2 SYGVNS, per germline. V trimming: 6 bases; J trimming: 9 bases; junction bases outside the gene matches: 15. This CDR3 is CASRLSSGTGYGEQFF. CDR3 DNA: TGTGCCAGCAGACTAAGCAGCGGGACAGGGTATGGTGAGCAGTTCTTC.

This chain uses TRBV20-1 with TRBJ2-5, with TRBD2 matching 7 bases. The CDR3 extends over 14 amino acids. Germline assignment: CDR1 DFQATT and CDR2 SNEGSKA (reference sequence). The junction had 6 bases not matched to a gene; V was cut back by 2 bases and J by 3 bases. CDR3 coding DNA: TGCAGTGCTAGAATAGCGGGCCTGAAAGAGACCCAGTACTTC. Translated: CSARIAGLKETQYF.

About this clonotype itself: Compared with germline, one end of the junction differs, possibly owing to a read error. The chain uses TRBV18 and TRBJ1-6; D not certain. The CDR3 is 15 amino acids. CDR1 is KGHSH, CDR2 LQKENI, per germline. The CDR3 DNA reads as TGTGTCAGCTCACCTCCCCATACCGCGGGTTCACCCCTCCACTTT. Translating it yields CVSSPPHTAGSPLHF.

The V call is TRBV6-2 or TRBV6-3, the J call TRBJ2-7; 13 bases are a match to TRBD2. Germline assignment: CDR1 MNHEY and CDR2 SVGEGT. Trimming removed 4 bases from V and 1 base from J; junction bases left unmatched: 16. The length of the CDR3 is 20 residues. The CDR3 DNA follows: TGTGCCAGCAGTTGCTCCGAATCGGGACTAGCGGGGTGTCAATCCTACGAGCAGTACTTC. Translating gives CASSCSESGLAGCQSYEQYF.

The chain is built from TRBV11-2 and TRBJ1-5; maybe TRBD1 (5 bases). V was trimmed by 1 base and J by 7 bases, leaving 17 bases between them. The CDR3 totals 16 residues. CDR1 and CDR2 (germline): SGHAT, FQNNGV. CDR3 sequence (DNA): TGTGCCAGCAGCTTAGGCCCAGGGAGGGGAGTACAGCCCCAGCATTTT. This sequence encodes CASSLGPGRGVQPQHF. Full variable domain (rest looked up from reference TRBV11-2 and TRBJ1-5): EAGVAQSPRYKIIEKRQSVAFWCNPISGHATLYWYQQILGQGPKLLIQFQNNGVVDDSQLPKDRFSAERLKGVDSTLKIQPAKLEDSAVYLCASSLGPGRGVQPQHFGDGTRLSIL.

This clonotype was observed a few times. CDR3 sequence reads: CSAWRTGGYTF. Here the CDR3 DNA reads TGCAGTGCTTGGAGGACAGGGGGCTACACCTTC. The chain uses TRBV20-1 and TRBJ1-2, with 8 bases identical to TRBD1. This CDR3 is built from 11 residues. Germline CDR1 reads DFQATT; CDR2 reads SNEGSKA (reference sequence). V was pared by 5 bases and J by 8 bases, with 4 bases of the junction left unmatched.

The gene calls are TRBV11-2 and TRBJ2-7, with TRBD1 as a possible D gene (5 bases). The germline CDR1 and CDR2 sequences are SGHAT and FQNNGV. V lost 4 bases, J lost 3 bases, and 19 bases lay in between. The CDR3 loop spans 16 amino acids. The CDR3: CASSSLSQGIYYEQYF. The CDR3 coding sequence is TGTGCCAGCAGCTCCCTAAGTCAGGGTATTTACTACGAGCAGTACTTC.

The rearrangement links TRBV5-1 to TRBJ2-5; D is undetermined. V was pared by 6 bases and J by 2 bases, with 17 bases between. There are 15 residues in the CDR3. The V gene's germline CDR1 is SGHRS and CDR2 YFSETQ. The CDR3 is CASTSGTFRQETQYF. CDR3 nucleotide sequence: TGCGCCAGCACCTCTGGTACTTTTCGGCAAGAGACCCAGTACTTC.

As regards this clonotype: This may arise from a read error, as a much more abundant clone is one base away. The rearrangement links TRBV30 to TRBJ1-5; TRBD1 matches 7 bases. CDR3 length: 16 amino acids. CDR1 GTSNPN and CDR2 SVGIG come from the germline V gene (reference sequence). CDR3 loop: CARSPGGPESNQPQHF. Written as DNA, the CDR3 is TGTGCCCGGAGCCCAGGGGGGCCGGAGAGCAATCAGCCCCAGCATTTT.

V gene TRBV30 combines with J gene TRBJ2-1; D unclear. The V gene lost 1 base and the J gene lost 9 bases, with 13 bases spanning the gap. Germline V lookup: CDR1 GTSNPN, CDR2 SVGIG (reference sequence). This CDR3 region has 13 residues. The CDR3 loop reads CAWSAPLLFEQFF. In nucleotides, the CDR3 is TGTGCCTGGAGTGCCCCGCTCCTGTTTGAGCAGTTCTTC.

This clonotype was counted between two and nine times. The gene calls are TRBV7-2 and TRBJ1-1; possible D gene TRBD1, 6 bases. The CDR3 extends over 14 amino acids. Trimming shortened V by 4 bases and J by 2 bases, and 11 bases separated the two germline ends. Germline loops: CDR1 SGHTA, CDR2 FQGNSA. The CDR3 loop is CASSSRGSNTEAFF. In nucleotides, the CDR3 is TGTGCCAGCAGCTCCAGGGGATCAAACACTGAAGCTTTCTTT.

To note about this clonotype: A read error may account for a junction end that differs from germline. V and J are TRBV7-7 and TRBJ2-5; D possibly corresponds to TRBD2 (7 bases). The CDR3 loop spans 14 amino acids. CDR1 SSHAT and CDR2 FNYEAQ come from the germline V gene (reference sequence). CDR3 coding DNA: TGTGCTAGCAGCTTAGGGGGGGCCCAAGAGACCCAGTACTTC. It yields the protein CASSLGGAQETQYF.